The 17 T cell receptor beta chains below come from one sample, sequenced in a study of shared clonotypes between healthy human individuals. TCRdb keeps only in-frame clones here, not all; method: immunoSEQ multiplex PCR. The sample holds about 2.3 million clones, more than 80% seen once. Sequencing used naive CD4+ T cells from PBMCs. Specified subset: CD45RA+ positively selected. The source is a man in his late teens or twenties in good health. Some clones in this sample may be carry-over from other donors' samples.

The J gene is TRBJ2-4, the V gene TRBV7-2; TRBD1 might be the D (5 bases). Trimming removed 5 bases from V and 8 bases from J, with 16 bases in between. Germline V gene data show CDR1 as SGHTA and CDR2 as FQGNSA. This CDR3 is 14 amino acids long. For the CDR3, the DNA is TGTGCCAGCAGCCCACAAAATGGGGCGGACATTCAGTACTTC. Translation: CASSPQNGADIQYF.

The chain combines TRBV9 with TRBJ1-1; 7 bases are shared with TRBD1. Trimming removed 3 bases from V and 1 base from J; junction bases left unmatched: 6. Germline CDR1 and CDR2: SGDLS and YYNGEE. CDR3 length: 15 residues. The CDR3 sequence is CASSARTGRNTEAFF. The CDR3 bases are TGTGCCAGCAGCGCCCGGACAGGCCGGAACACTGAAGCTTTCTTT.

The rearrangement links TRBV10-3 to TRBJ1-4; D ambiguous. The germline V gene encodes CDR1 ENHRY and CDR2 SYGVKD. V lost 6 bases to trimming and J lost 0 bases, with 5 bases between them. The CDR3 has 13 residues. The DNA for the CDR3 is TGTGCCATCAGCGGGGCAACTAATGAAAAACTGTTTTTT. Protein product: CAISGATNEKLFF.

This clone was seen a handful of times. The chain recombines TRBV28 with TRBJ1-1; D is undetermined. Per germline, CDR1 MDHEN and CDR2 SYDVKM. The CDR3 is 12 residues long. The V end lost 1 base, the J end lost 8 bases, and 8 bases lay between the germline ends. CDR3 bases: TGTGCCAGCAGTTTATTGGGCGGAGAAGCTTTCTTT. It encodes CASSLLGGEAFF.

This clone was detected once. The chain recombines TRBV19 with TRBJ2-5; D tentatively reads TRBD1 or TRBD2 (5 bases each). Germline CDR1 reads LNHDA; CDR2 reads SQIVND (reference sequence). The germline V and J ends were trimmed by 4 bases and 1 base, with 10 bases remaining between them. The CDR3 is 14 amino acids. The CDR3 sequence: CASSTGAAQETQYF. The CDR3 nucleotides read TGTGCCAGTAGTACCGGGGCAGCCCAAGAGACCCAGTACTTC.

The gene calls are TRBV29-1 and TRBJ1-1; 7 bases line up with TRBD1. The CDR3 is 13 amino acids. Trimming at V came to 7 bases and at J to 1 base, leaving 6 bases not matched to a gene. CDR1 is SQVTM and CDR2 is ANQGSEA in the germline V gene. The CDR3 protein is CSAKRQGNTEAFF. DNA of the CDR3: TGCAGCGCCAAGAGACAGGGGAACACTGAAGCTTTCTTT. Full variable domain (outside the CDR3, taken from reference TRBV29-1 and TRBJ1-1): SAVISQKPSRDICQRGTSLTIQCQVDSQVTMMFWYRQQPGQSLTLIATANQGSEATYESGFVIDKFPISRPNLTFSTLTVSNMSPEDSSIYLCSAKRQGNTEAFFGQGTRLTVV.

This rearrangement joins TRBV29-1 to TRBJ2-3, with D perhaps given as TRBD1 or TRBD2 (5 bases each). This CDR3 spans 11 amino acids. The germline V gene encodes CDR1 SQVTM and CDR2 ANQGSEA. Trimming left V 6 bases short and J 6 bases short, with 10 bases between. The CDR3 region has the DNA TGCAGCGTGGGGACGGATGATACGCAGTATTTT. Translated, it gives CSVGTDDTQYF.

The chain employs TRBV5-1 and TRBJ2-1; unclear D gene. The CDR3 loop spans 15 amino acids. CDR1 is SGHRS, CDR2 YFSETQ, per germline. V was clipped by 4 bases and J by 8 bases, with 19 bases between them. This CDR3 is CASSPPRLPGDEQFF. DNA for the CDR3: TGCGCCAGCAGCCCTCCAAGATTGCCCGGCGATGAGCAGTTCTTC.

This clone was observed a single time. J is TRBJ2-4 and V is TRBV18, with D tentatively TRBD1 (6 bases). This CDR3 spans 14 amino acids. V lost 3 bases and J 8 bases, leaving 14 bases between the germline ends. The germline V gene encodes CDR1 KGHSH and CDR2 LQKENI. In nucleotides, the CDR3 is TGTGCCAGCTCACCTGCCGCGCAGGGGTACATTCAGTACTTC. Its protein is CASSPAAQGYIQYF.

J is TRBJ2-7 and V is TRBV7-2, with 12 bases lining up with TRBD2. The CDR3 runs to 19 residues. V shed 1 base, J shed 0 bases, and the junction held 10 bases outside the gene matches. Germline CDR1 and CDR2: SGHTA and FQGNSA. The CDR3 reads CASSLGGLAGASFSYEQYF. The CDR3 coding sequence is TGTGCCAGCAGCTTAGGGGGACTAGCGGGCGCTTCCTTCTCCTACGAGCAGTACTTC. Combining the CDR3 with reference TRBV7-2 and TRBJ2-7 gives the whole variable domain GAGVSQSPSNKVTEKGKDVELRCDPISGHTALYWYRQSLGQGLEFLIYFQGNSAPDKSGLPSDRFSAERTGGSVSTLTIQRTQQEDSAVYLCASSLGGLAGASFSYEQYFGPGTRLTVT.

CDR3 bases: TGTGCCAGCAGCGGTCGTTGGAACACTGAAGCTTTCTTT. Encoded protein: CASSGRWNTEAFF. The V and J genes are TRBV9 and TRBJ1-1; D unresolved. Germline CDR1 is SGDLS and CDR2 is YYNGEE. Trimming left V 3 bases short and J 1 base short, with 7 bases between. CDR3 length equals 13 residues.

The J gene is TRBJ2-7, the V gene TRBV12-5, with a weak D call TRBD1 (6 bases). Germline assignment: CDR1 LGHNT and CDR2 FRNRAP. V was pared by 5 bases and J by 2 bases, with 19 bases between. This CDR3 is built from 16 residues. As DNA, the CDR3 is TGTGCTAGTGGTCTCGCTTCAGGGGCCCCGACCTACGAGCAGTACTTC. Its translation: CASGLASGAPTYEQYF.

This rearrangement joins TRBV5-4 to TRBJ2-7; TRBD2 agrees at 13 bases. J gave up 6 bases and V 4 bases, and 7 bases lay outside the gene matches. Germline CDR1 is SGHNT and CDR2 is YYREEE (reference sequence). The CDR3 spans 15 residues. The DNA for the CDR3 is TGTGCCAGCAGCCCCCCGGGACTAGCGGGATTCGAGCAGTACTTC. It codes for CASSPPGLAGFEQYF. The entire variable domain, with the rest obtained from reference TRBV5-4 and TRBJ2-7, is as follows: ETGVTQSPTHLIKTRGQQVTLRCSSQSGHNTVSWYQQALGQGPQFIFQYYREEENGRGNFPPRFSGLQFPNYSSELNVNALELDDSALYLCASSPPGLAGFEQYFGPGTRLTVT.

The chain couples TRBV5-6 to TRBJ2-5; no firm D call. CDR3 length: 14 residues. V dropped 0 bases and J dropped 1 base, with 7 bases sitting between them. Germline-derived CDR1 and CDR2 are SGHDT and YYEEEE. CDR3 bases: TGTGCCAGCAGCTTGGCTAGACCCCAAGAGACCCAGTACTTC. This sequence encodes CASSLARPQETQYF.

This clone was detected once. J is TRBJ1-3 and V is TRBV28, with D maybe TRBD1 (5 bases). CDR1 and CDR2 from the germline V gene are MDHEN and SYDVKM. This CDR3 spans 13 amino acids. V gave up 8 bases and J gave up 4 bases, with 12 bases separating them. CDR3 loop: CASLTGPGNTIYF. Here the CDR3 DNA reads TGTGCCAGCCTAACAGGACCCGGAAACACCATATATTTT.

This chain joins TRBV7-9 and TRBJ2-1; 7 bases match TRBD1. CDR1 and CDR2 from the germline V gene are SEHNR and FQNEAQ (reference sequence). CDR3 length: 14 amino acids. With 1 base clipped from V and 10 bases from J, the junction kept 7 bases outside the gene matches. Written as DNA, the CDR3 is TGTGCCAGCAGCTTAGGCAACAGGGGAATGGAGCAGTTCTTC. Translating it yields CASSLGNRGMEQFF.

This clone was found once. The CDR3 DNA is TGTGCCACCCTCCCTAGCGTCGCGAACACCGGGGAGCTGTTTTTT. This translates into CATLPSVANTGELFF. The chain recombines TRBV28 with TRBJ2-2; weak D call: TRBD2 (6 bases). V was pared by 10 bases and J by 0 bases, with 15 bases between. Germline values: CDR1 MDHEN, CDR2 SYDVKM. The CDR3 is 15 residues long.